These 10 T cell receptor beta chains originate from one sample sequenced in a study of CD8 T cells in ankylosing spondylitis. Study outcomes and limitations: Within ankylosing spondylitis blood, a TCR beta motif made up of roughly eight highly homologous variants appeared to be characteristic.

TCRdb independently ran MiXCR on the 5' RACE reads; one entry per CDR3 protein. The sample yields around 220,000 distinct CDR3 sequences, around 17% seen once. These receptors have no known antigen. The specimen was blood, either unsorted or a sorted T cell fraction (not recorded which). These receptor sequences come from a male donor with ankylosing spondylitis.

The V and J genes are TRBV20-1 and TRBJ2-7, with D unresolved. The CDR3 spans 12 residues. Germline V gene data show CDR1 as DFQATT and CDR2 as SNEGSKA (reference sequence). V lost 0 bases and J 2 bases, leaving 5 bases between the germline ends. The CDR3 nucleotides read TGCAGTGCTAGAGAGGGGACCTACGAGCAGTACTTC. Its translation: CSAREGTYEQYF.

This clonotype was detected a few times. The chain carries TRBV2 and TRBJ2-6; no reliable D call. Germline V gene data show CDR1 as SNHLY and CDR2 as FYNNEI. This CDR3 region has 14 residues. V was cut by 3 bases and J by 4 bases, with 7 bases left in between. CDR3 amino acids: CASSDRPGANVLTF. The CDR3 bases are TGTGCCAGCAGTGATCGACCCGGGGCCAACGTCCTGACTTTC.

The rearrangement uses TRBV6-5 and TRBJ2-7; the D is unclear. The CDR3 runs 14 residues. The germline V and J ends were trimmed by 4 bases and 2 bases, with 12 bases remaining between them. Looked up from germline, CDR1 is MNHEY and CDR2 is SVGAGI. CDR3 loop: CASSWAGSTYEQYF. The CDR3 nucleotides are TGTGCCAGCAGTTGGGCAGGCTCAACCTACGAGCAGTACTTC.

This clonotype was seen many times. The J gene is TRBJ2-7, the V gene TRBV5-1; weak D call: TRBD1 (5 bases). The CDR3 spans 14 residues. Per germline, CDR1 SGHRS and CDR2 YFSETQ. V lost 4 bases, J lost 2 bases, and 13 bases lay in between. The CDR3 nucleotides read TGCGCCAGCAGCCCCCTGGACACGACCTACGAGCAGTACTTC. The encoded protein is CASSPLDTTYEQYF.

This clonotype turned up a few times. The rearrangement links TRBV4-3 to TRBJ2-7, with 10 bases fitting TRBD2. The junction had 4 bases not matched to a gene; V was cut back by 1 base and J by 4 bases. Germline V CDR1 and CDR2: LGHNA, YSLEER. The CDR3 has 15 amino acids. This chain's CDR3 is CASSQGLAGVYEQYF. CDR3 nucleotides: TGCGCCAGCAGCCAAGGCCTAGCGGGAGTGTACGAGCAGTACTTC.

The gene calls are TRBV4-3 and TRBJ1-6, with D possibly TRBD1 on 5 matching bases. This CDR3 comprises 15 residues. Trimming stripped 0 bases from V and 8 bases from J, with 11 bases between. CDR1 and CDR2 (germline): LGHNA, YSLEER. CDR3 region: CASSQDRGTHSPLHF. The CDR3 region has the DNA TGCGCCAGCAGCCAAGATCGGGGGACCCATTCACCCCTCCACTTT.

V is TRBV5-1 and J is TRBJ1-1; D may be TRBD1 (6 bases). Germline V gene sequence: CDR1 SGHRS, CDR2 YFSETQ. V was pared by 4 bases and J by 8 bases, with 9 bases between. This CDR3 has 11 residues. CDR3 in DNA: TGCGCCAGCAGCGCAGGGGAAGAAGCTTTCTTT. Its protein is CASSAGEEAFF. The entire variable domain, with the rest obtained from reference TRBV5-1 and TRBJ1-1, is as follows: KAGVTQTPRYLIKTRGQQVTLSCSPISGHRSVSWYQQTPGQGLQFLFEYFSETQRNKGNFPGRFSGRQFSNSRSEMNVSTLELGDSALYLCASSAGEEAFFGQGTRLTVV.

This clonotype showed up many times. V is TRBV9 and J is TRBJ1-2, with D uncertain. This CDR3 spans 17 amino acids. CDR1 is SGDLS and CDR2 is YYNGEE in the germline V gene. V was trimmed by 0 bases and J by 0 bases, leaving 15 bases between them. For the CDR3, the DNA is TGTGCCAGCAGCGTAGACAGACTAGGAGATCCTAACTATGGCTACACCTTC. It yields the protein CASSVDRLGDPNYGYTF. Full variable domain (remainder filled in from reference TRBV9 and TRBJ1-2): DSGVTQTPKHLITATGQRVTLRCSPRSGDLSVYWYQQSLDQGLQFLIQYYNGEERAKGNILERFSAQQFPDLHSELNLSSLELGDSALYFCASSVDRLGDPNYGYTFGSGTRLTVV.

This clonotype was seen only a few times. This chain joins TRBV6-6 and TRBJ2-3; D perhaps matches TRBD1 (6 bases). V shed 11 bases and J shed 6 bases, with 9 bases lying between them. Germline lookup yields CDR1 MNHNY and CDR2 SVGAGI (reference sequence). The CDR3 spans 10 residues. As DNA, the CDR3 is TGTGCCGGGGGCGGGGATACGCAGTATTTT. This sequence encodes CAGGGDTQYF.

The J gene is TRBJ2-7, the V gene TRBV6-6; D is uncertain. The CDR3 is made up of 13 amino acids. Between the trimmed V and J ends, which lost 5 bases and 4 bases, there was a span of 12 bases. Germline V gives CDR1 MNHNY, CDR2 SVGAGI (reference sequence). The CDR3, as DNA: TGTGCCAGCAGTCTAAGGCAGCCTTACGAGCAGTACTTC. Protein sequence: CASSLRQPYEQYF.